One sample yielded the 19 T cell receptor beta chains listed below, sequenced in a study of T cells in Graves' hyperthyroidism and ophthalmopathy (dated by TCRdb to about 2019). The method behind the library was multiplex PCR. Sequencing instrument: Illumina HiSeq 2000. Amplification of TCR beta CDR3 regions was carried out from RNA transcripts. The TCR CDR3 was subjected to a first round of RT-PCR using the HTBI primer set and the Qiagen OneStep RT-PCR kit. The public reads were reprocessed in TCRdb via fastp at Q25 and MiXCR, keeping in-frame beta chains. Each entry is one CDR3 protein sequence, shown with its most common DNA and genes. This sample comprises under 400,000 distinct CDR3 sequences, 14% of them detected only once. The ten most abundant clones make up around 10% of the sample. Sequencing input: blood. All receptors derive from a woman in her fifties or sixties with Graves' hyperthyroidism.

This clonotype has only a few counts. CDR3 nucleotides: TGTGCCAGCATGCGGGACAGCAATCAGCCCCAGCATTTT. Protein product: CASMRDSNQPQHF. V and J are TRBV2 and TRBJ1-5; the D gene is possibly TRBD1 (5 bases). V shed 7 bases and J shed 1 base, with 8 bases lying between them. The CDR3 contains 13 residues. CDR1 is SNHLY and CDR2 is FYNNEI in the germline V gene.

V usage is TRBV4-1 and J usage is TRBJ2-7, with 10 bases identical to TRBD2. The V and J ends lost 1 base and 6 bases, in that order; junction bases with no gene match: 9. Germline V gene data show CDR1 as MGHRA and CDR2 as YSYEKL. The CDR3 spans 16 residues. This CDR3 is CASSQVKSGRASEQYF. DNA of the CDR3: TGCGCCAGCAGCCAAGTTAAAAGCGGGAGGGCCAGCGAGCAGTACTTC.

This clonotype has a count of ten or more. The gene calls are TRBV7-2 and TRBJ2-3; 15 bases map to TRBD2. The V segment lost 6 bases and the J segment 4 bases; nucleotides outside the gene matches: 8. The germline CDR1 and CDR2 sequences are SGHTA and FQGNSA. The CDR3 has 17 residues. The CDR3 DNA sequence: TGTGCCAGCAGGCGGGGACTAGCGGGAGGAAGGGCAGATACGCAGTATTTT. Its protein product is CASRRGLAGGRADTQYF.

This clonotype was seen ten or more times. This chain uses TRBV28 with TRBJ2-7; perhaps D is TRBD1 or TRBD2 (5 bases each). CDR1 MDHEN and CDR2 SYDVKM come from the germline V gene. V was pared by 4 bases and J by 2 bases, with 12 bases between. This CDR3 has 14 residues. The CDR3, as DNA: TGTGCCAGCAGTTCCCTCAGGGAGCCCTACGAGCAGTACTTC. Translated, it gives CASSSLREPYEQYF.

Only a few counts were recorded for this clonotype. The V call is TRBV6-1, the J call TRBJ1-6; the D is unclear. There are 14 residues in the CDR3. From germline, CDR1 is MNHNS and CDR2 SASEGT. The V and J ends lost 5 bases and 8 bases respectively, with 13 bases between them. The CDR3 DNA reads as TGTGCCAGCAGTCGGACCCCCACGGATTCACCCCTCCACTTT. It yields the protein CASSRTPTDSPLHF.

The sample holds many counts of this clonotype. The chain employs TRBV5-1 and TRBJ2-3; D remains unclear. Germline V gene sequence: CDR1 SGHRS, CDR2 YFSETQ. The CDR3 contains 18 residues. V was pared by 2 bases and J by 6 bases, with 25 bases between. The CDR3 region is CASSFAEDWGGAVDTQYF. The CDR3 nucleotides read TGCGCCAGCAGCTTTGCCGAGGATTGGGGTGGTGCTGTGGATACGCAGTATTTT. Full variable domain (rest looked up from reference TRBV5-1 and TRBJ2-3): KAGVTQTPRYLIKTRGQQVTLSCSPISGHRSVSWYQQTPGQGLQFLFEYFSETQRNKGNFPGRFSGRQFSNSRSEMNVSTLELGDSALYLCASSFAEDWGGAVDTQYFGPGTRLTVL.

This clonotype was picked up many times. The gene calls are TRBV5-1 and TRBJ2-7; 9 nucleotides align to TRBD1. The CDR3 runs to 15 residues. The germline gives CDR1 SGHRS, CDR2 YFSETQ. Unmatched junction bases numbered 10, after V lost 3 bases and J lost 6 bases. This CDR3 is CASSWGPGQGREQYF. In DNA, the CDR3 is TGCGCCAGCAGCTGGGGCCCGGGACAGGGTCGCGAGCAGTACTTC.

The chain is built from TRBV19 and TRBJ1-5; D unclear. The V end lost 7 bases, the J end lost 7 bases, and 14 bases lay between the germline ends. Germline V gives CDR1 LNHDA, CDR2 SQIVND (reference sequence). The CDR3 length is 13 residues. The CDR3 spells CASTWATGQPQHF. CDR3 bases: TGTGCCAGTACCTGGGCAACCGGGCAGCCCCAGCATTTT.

The rearrangement uses TRBV30 and TRBJ2-5; D may be TRBD1 (5 bases). CDR3 length: 15 amino acids. Deletions cut 3 bases from V and 4 bases from J, with 18 bases between. Germline CDR1 reads GTSNPN; CDR2 reads SVGIG (reference sequence). CDR3 nucleotides: TGTGCCTGGAGCCCCGGTGTGGGGCCCCGAGAGACCCAGTACTTC. Translating it yields CAWSPGVGPRETQYF.

This chain uses TRBV5-4 with TRBJ2-3, with D uncertain. Germline lookup yields CDR1 SGHNT and CDR2 YYREEE (reference sequence). V was clipped by 0 bases and J by 2 bases, with 7 bases between them. The CDR3 runs to 14 residues. This CDR3 is CASSLGYITDTQYF. The DNA for the CDR3 is TGTGCCAGCAGCTTGGGGTACATCACAGATACGCAGTATTTT.

This clonotype was seen at least ten times. The chain has TRBV7-3 and TRBJ2-3; TRBD2 aligns across 15 bases. In germline, CDR1 is SGHTA, CDR2 FQGTGA. V dropped 3 bases and J dropped 6; count of bases not matched to a gene: 4. CDR3 length: 16 amino acids. The CDR3: CASSLAGTSGRDTQYF. The CDR3 bases are TGTGCCAGCAGCTTGGCCGGGACTAGCGGGAGGGATACGCAGTATTTT. Looking up the rest from reference TRBV7-3 and TRBJ2-3 gives the full variable domain: GAGVSQTPSNKVTEKGKYVELRCDPISGHTALYWYRQSLGQGPEFLIYFQGTGAADDSGLPNDRFFAVRPEGSVSTLKIQRTERGDSAVYLCASSLAGTSGRDTQYFGPGTRLTVL.

About this clonotype: A much larger clone differs from this one at a single base, so this may be a read error. This chain joins TRBV20-1 and TRBJ1-1, with TRBD1 as a possible D gene (6 bases). The CDR3 is 14 residues long. Trimming stripped 6 bases from V and 3 bases from J, with 17 bases between. The germline V gene encodes CDR1 DFQATT and CDR2 SNEGSKA (reference sequence). The CDR3 here is CSAPDNRDDTEAFF. The CDR3, as DNA: TGCAGTGCCCCCGATAACAGGGACGACACTGAAGCTTTCTTT.

This clonotype came up a few times. This rearrangement joins TRBV9 to TRBJ2-7; D might be TRBD2 (5 bases). The ends were cut back, 3 bases at V and 5 bases at J, with 9 bases in the middle. Germline values: CDR1 SGDLS, CDR2 YYNGEE. The CDR3 is 12 amino acids. CDR3 amino acids: CASSGLGNEQYF. The CDR3 nucleotides read TGTGCCAGCAGCGGACTCGGGAACGAGCAGTACTTC.

The rearrangement uses TRBV5-1 and TRBJ2-1; 7 bases fit TRBD1. Germline assignment: CDR1 SGHRS and CDR2 YFSETQ. V lost 3 bases to trimming and J lost 7 bases; unmatched junction nucleotides: 10. This CDR3 spans 15 amino acids. The CDR3, as DNA: TGCGCCAGCAGCTCGATCAGGACAGGACCGAATGAGCAGTTCTTC. Translating gives CASSSIRTGPNEQFF. The whole variable domain, remainder taken from reference TRBV5-1 and TRBJ2-1, is KAGVTQTPRYLIKTRGQQVTLSCSPISGHRSVSWYQQTPGQGLQFLFEYFSETQRNKGNFPGRFSGRQFSNSRSEMNVSTLELGDSALYLCASSSIRTGPNEQFFGPGTRLTVL.

This clonotype was seen many times. This sequence joins TRBV5-5 and TRBJ2-3; TRBD2 matches 11 bases. This CDR3 spans 15 amino acids. Per germline, CDR1 SGHKS and CDR2 YYEKEE (reference sequence). The trim removed 4 bases at V and 2 bases at J, leaving 3 bases unmatched. The CDR3 sequence: CASSLSGRDTDTQYF. The CDR3 nucleotides are TGTGCCAGCAGCCTTAGCGGGAGGGACACAGATACGCAGTATTTT.

The gene calls are TRBV5-1 and TRBJ2-2, with 12 bases fitting TRBD2. This CDR3 comprises 15 residues. Germline trimming cut 4 bases from V and 8 bases from J; bases unmatched to any gene: 6. CDR1 SGHRS and CDR2 YFSETQ come from the germline V gene. CDR3 sequence: CASSPKTSGRGELFF. CDR3 bases: TGCGCCAGCAGCCCAAAGACTAGCGGGAGAGGGGAGCTGTTTTTT.

This clonotype has ten or more counts. The V call is TRBV3-1, the J call TRBJ2-7; 8 bases are a match to TRBD2. There are 15 residues in the CDR3. The V segment lost 4 bases and the J segment 0 bases; nucleotides outside the gene matches: 5. Germline CDR1 is LGHDT and CDR2 is YNNKEL (reference sequence). CDR3 sequence reads: CASSRREGISYEQYF. The CDR3 DNA is TGTGCCAGCAGCCGCCGGGAGGGGATCTCCTACGAGCAGTACTTC.

This clonotype has just a few counts. The chain joins TRBV6-1 to TRBJ1-5; the match to TRBD1 covers 8 bases. After removal of 5 bases from V and 6 bases from J, the junction contained 15 bases not matched to a gene. The CDR3 is 17 residues long. Germline CDR1 reads MNHNS; CDR2 reads SASEGT. The CDR3: CASSKIPGQGGFQPQHF. CDR3 nucleotide sequence: TGTGCCAGCAGTAAGATCCCAGGACAGGGAGGTTTTCAGCCCCAGCATTTT.

This clonotype has a count of ten or more. The chain is built from TRBV2 and TRBJ1-6; 7 nucleotides line up with TRBD1. The CDR3 runs 12 residues. Looked up from germline, CDR1 is SNHLY and CDR2 is FYNNEI. J was trimmed by 13 bases and V by 6 bases; bases with no gene match: 6. This chain's CDR3 is CASSGNRGPLHF. The CDR3 DNA sequence: TGTGCCAGCAGCGGTAACAGGGGCCCCCTCCACTTT.